A selection of T cell receptor beta chains follows, all from one sample in a study of blood T cells in healthy people across ages. TCRdb re-analysed the 5' RACE reads in MiXCR, keeping a single row per CDR3 protein. The repertoire includes some 780,000 distinct CDR3 sequences, roughly 56% of them detected once, and around a quarter sits in the top ten. Material: blood. The source of these receptors is a man in his forties in good health. The CDR3 runs from the conserved cysteine through the conserved F or W. A D gene is named only where the DNA matches it firmly. Clone size is shown for a subset of rows, as once, few, many or a class of expanded clone.

>TRBD1|.|TRBJ1-1|TRBV5-1
TGCGCCAGCAGCCTGGGACAGGGGTATATGAACACTGAAGCTTTCTTT
CASSLGQGYMNTEAFF
>.|.|TRBJ2-5|TRBV4-3
TGCGCCAGCAGCCAAGATGCACGCAGTCGGGGGACCCAGTACTTC
CASSQDARSRGTQYF
>TRBD2|.|TRBJ2-3|TRBV12-3/TRBV12-4
TGTGCCAGCAGCCCCTACCGGGACTACACAGATACGCAGTATTTT
CASSPYRDYTDTQYF
>TRBD2|many|TRBJ2-1|TRBV27
TGTGCCAGCAGTTCCGGGACTAGCTCCTACAATGAGCAGTTCTTC
CASSSGTSSYNEQFF
>TRBD2|once|TRBJ2-3|TRBV15
TGTGCCACCAGCAGTACACTAGCGGGGGCCACAGATACGCAGTATTTT
CATSSTLAGATDTQYF
>TRBD1|.|TRBJ1-2|TRBV29-1
TGCAGCGTTGAAAGCTTGCGGGACAGGGGGACATCCTCGGGAGGCTACACCTTC
CSVESLRDRGTSSGGYTF
>TRBD2|.|TRBJ2-3|TRBV7-2
TGTGCCAGCAGCCTACAGCCGACCGGGACTAGCTCGGCTACGCAGTATTTT
CASSLQPTGTSSATQYF
>.|few|TRBJ2-2|TRBV5-1
TGCGCCAGCATCCTTTCGGGGGACGGGGAGCTGTTTTTT
CASILSGDGELFF
>.|.|TRBJ1-4|TRBV7-7
TGTGCTAGCAGCTTAGGGTACTCACCGGCAACTAATGAAAAACTGTTTTTT
CASSLGYSPATNEKLFF
>.|.|TRBJ1-2|TRBV24-1
TGTGCCACCAGTGAAGCACAGGGAAGCCACTATGGCTACACCTTC
CATSEAQGSHYGYTF
>TRBD1|.|TRBJ2-1|TRBV4-1
TGCGCCAGCAGCGGGACAGGGGCCAGCAATGAGCGGTTCTTC
CASSGTGASNERFF
>.|.|TRBJ1-6|TRBV18
TGTGCCAGCTCACCCCGGGCCCCGGGTAATTCACCCCTCCACTTT
CASSPRAPGNSPLHF
>.|.|TRBJ2-5|TRBV11-3
TGTGCCAGCAGCTTCAGACGGGGTCCACAAGCGACCCAGTACTTC
CASSFRRGPQATQYF
>.|few|TRBJ1-1|TRBV27
TGTGCCAGCAGTTTAGGGACCGGAGACACAGCTTTCTTT
CASSLGTGDTAFF
>.|.|TRBJ2-4|TRBV6-5
TGTGCCAGCAGTTCTACGCGCCGGCAGTACTTC
CASSSTRRQYF
>.|.|TRBJ2-7|TRBV6-2/TRBV6-3
TGTGCCAGCACATCGGGGTACGGAGGGGAGTACGAGCAGTACTTC
CASTSGYGGEYEQYF
>.|.|TRBJ2-1|TRBV28
TGTGCCAGCATCCAAGACCGGGGTTTCCGTGAGCAGTTCTTC
CASIQDRGFREQFF
>.|few|TRBJ1-5|TRBV20-1
TGCAGTGCTAGAGATATGCGGGGAGAAAATCAGCCCCAGCATTTT
CSARDMRGENQPQHF
>.|.|TRBJ1-2|TRBV28
TGTGCCACTTACTCCGTGTGGAGGCCGTATGGCTACACCTTC
CATYSVWRPYGYTF
>.|many|TRBJ1-5|TRBV7-9
TGTGCCAGCAGCTTAGCGGGAGGGGGCAATCAGCCCCAGCATTTT
CASSLAGGGNQPQHF
>TRBD1|once|TRBJ1-5|TRBV7-2
TGTGCCAGCAGCGCCGCACGGACAGGGGGCGTATATCCCCAGCATTTT
CASSAARTGGVYPQHF
>TRBD2|many|TRBJ2-3|TRBV7-9
TGTGCCAGCATTCTCGGGGGGTTTAGCACAGATACGCAGTATTTT
CASILGGFSTDTQYF
>.|.|TRBJ2-7|TRBV6-2/TRBV6-3
TGTGCCAGCACCCTACCCGGAGGACGCCCCTACGAGCAGTACTTC
CASTLPGGRPYEQYF
>.|.|TRBJ2-1|TRBV5-1
TGCGCCAGCAGCTTGGAAGGGGGAACAGGGAAGTCAAGGGAGTTCTTC
CASSLEGGTGKSREFF
>TRBD2|.|TRBJ2-1|TRBV20-1
TGCAGTGCTAGGAGCGGGAGGGCCGGAGGGGATGAGCAGTTCTTC
CSARSGRAGGDEQFF
>.|once|TRBJ2-7|TRBV7-9
TGTGCCAGCAGCTTAAGGAGCTTAACCTACGAGCAGTACTTC
CASSLRSLTYEQYF
>TRBD2|.|TRBJ2-3|TRBV4-2
TGTGCCAGCAGCCAACTAGCGGGAGGGGGCACAGATACGCAGTATTTT
CASSQLAGGGTDTQYF